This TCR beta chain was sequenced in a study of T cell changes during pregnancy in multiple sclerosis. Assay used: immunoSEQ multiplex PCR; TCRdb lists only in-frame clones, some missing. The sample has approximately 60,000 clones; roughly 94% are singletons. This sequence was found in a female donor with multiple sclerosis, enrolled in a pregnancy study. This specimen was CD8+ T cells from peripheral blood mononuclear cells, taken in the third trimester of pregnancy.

In DNA form, the CDR3 reads TGTGCCAGCAGCTTAACTTTGGACAGGCTGCACTACGAGCAGTACTTC. As protein: CASSLTLDRLHYEQYF. The chain couples TRBV27 to TRBJ2-7; 7 bases line up with TRBD1. The germline V gene has CDR1 MNHEY and CDR2 SMNVEV (reference sequence). The CDR3 runs 16 residues. Trimming took 6 bases from V and 3 from J; bases not matched to a gene: 14.